The 13 T cell receptor beta chains below all came from one sample that was sequenced in a study of graft-versus-host responses after intestinal transplantation. Processing was applied to graft tissue in order to liberate intraepithelial and lamina propria lymphocytes. The assay was immunoSEQ multiplex PCR, and TCRdb's table has in-frame clones only and misses some. The profile shows about 5,600 clones, about 75% of them singletons. Material: ileum tissue, obtained approximately 240 days after intestinal transplant. The source of these receptors is a human patient who received an intestinal transplant, so some T cells may come from the graft donor.

The rearrangement joins TRBV18 to TRBJ1-6, with TRBD1 matching 8 bases. CDR1 and CDR2 (germline): KGHSH, LQKENI. V gave up 4 bases and J gave up 7 bases; unmatched junction bases: 3. The CDR3 runs to 14 residues. The CDR3 region is CASSRTGKNSPLHF. In DNA form, the CDR3 reads TGTGCCAGCTCACGGACAGGGAAAAATTCACCCCTCCACTTT.

This clone was observed a single time. This chain connects TRBV7-2 to TRBJ1-2, with TRBD1 matching 8 bases. J was trimmed by 4 bases and V by 5 bases; bases with no gene match: 3. The CDR3 sequence is 13 residues long. Germline V gene sequence: CDR1 SGHTA, CDR2 FQGNSA. For the CDR3, the DNA is TGTGCCAGCAGCGGGACAGGTGGCTATGGCTACACCTTC. It is translated as CASSGTGGYGYTF.

The chain couples TRBV18 to TRBJ2-7; the D call may be TRBD1 or TRBD2 (6 bases each). The CDR3 is 14 amino acids. The germline CDR1 and CDR2 sequences are KGHSH and LQKENI. Trimming took off 4 bases at V and 2 bases at J, with 12 bases between the two ends. The CDR3 reads CASSRGAGTYEQYF. In DNA form, the CDR3 reads TGTGCCAGCTCACGGGGGGCAGGGACCTACGAGCAGTACTTC.

The V call is TRBV2, the J call TRBJ2-7; D might be TRBD1 (5 bases). This CDR3 spans 12 amino acids. V lost 9 bases to trimming and J lost 2 bases, with 11 bases between them. Germline assignment: CDR1 SNHLY and CDR2 FYNNEI. CDR3 region: CASKTDTYEQYF. The CDR3 DNA sequence: TGTGCCAGTAAGACGGACACCTACGAGCAGTACTTC. Based on the CDR3 plus reference TRBV2 and TRBJ2-7, the full variable domain is EPEVTQTPSHQVTQMGQEVILRCVPISNHLYFYWYRQILGQKVEFLVSFYNNEISEKSEIFDDQFSVERPDGSNFTLKIRSTKLEDSAMYFCASKTDTYEQYFGPGTRLTVT.

The rearrangement links TRBV10-3 to TRBJ2-1, with TRBD2 matching over 14 bases. CDR1 and CDR2 from the germline V gene are ENHRY and SYGVKD. The CDR3 has 19 residues. V lost 0 bases and J lost 4; bases outside the gene matches: 8. DNA for the CDR3: TGTGCCATCAGTGAGTCAGCTATCGGACTAGCGGGGGGATACAATGAGCAGTTCTTC. Its translation is CAISESAIGLAGGYNEQFF.

This clone was seen a few times. This sequence joins TRBV6-1 and TRBJ1-5; TRBD1 might be the D (5 bases). This CDR3 has 13 amino acids. Germline V gene lookup returns CDR1 MNHNS and CDR2 SASEGT. With 6 bases removed from V and 1 base from J, the gap between germline ends came to 7 bases. Here the CDR3 reads CASSQGSNQPQHF. The CDR3 bases are TGTGCCAGCAGCCAGGGAAGCAATCAGCCCCAGCATTTT.

This clone occurred once. The chain carries TRBV6-5 and TRBJ1-1; D might be TRBD1 (5 bases). Per germline, CDR1 MNHEY and CDR2 SVGAGI. V lost 8 bases to trimming and J lost 1 base, with 17 bases between them. The CDR3 is 15 amino acids. The CDR3 sequence is CASALAGGPNTEAFF. DNA for the CDR3: TGTGCCAGCGCCTTAGCCGGGGGACCGAACACTGAAGCTTTCTTT.

The chain uses TRBV19 and TRBJ2-1; D is possibly TRBD2 (7 bases). CDR1 and CDR2 from the germline V gene are LNHDA and SQIVND (reference sequence). The CDR3 has 16 amino acids. V lost 3 bases and J 2 bases, leaving 14 bases between the germline ends. The CDR3 DNA reads as TGTGCCAGTAGTATTCTGGCGGGGGCGGCCTACAATGAGCAGTTCTTC. Its translation: CASSILAGAAYNEQFF.

As for this clone: The junction departs from germline at one end; a sequencing error may be responsible. J is TRBJ2-5 and V is TRBV10-3; perhaps TRBD2 as D (7 bases). The CDR3 runs 17 residues. The germline V gene encodes CDR1 ENHRY and CDR2 SYGVKD. CDR3 residues: CALRESDGGGGRETQYF. CDR3 coding DNA: TGTGCCCTCAGGGAGTCCGACGGGGGAGGGGGGAGAGAGACCCAGTACTTC.

The chain combines TRBV7-8 with TRBJ2-1, with 7 nucleotides matching TRBD2. Looked up from germline, CDR1 is SGHVS and CDR2 is FQNEAQ. CDR3 length equals 13 residues. V lost 1 base to trimming and J lost 14 bases; unmatched junction nucleotides: 8. Here the CDR3 reads CASSLERRGLKFF. CDR3 sequence (DNA): TGTGCCAGCAGCTTAGAGCGGCGGGGGTTAAAGTTCTTC.

This chain links TRBV4-1 with TRBJ2-5; 8 bases are a match to TRBD2. After removal of 2 bases from V and 5 bases from J, the junction contained 4 bases not matched to a gene. The germline V gene has CDR1 MGHRA and CDR2 YSYEKL. The CDR3 length is 14 residues. The CDR3 DNA reads TGCGCCAGCAGCCAACACGGGGGGGCCGAGACCCAGTACTTC. It encodes CASSQHGGAETQYF.

The chain recombines TRBV19 with TRBJ2-5; 7 bases agree with TRBD2. The J call may be in error: the DNA end matches TRBJ2-7 better. Germline values: CDR1 LNHDA, CDR2 SQIVND (reference sequence). The CDR3 runs to 14 residues. The CDR3 loop reads CASSLGGGRHEQYF. DNA of the CDR3: TGTGCCAGTAGTCTTGGCGGGGGTAGGCACGAGCAGTACTTC.

This clone has more than one count but fewer than ten. This may be a read error, as it is one base from a much larger clone. This chain joins TRBV5-4 and TRBJ1-1, with D unresolved. Deletions cut 0 bases from V and 6 bases from J, with 18 bases between. Germline V gene lookup returns CDR1 SGHNT and CDR2 YYREEE (reference sequence). CDR3 length equals 16 residues. The CDR3 loop reads CASSLVRVDKRPEAFF. CDR3 bases: TGTGCCAGCAGCTTGGTCCGGGTCGACAAGAGGCCTGAAGCTTTCTTT.